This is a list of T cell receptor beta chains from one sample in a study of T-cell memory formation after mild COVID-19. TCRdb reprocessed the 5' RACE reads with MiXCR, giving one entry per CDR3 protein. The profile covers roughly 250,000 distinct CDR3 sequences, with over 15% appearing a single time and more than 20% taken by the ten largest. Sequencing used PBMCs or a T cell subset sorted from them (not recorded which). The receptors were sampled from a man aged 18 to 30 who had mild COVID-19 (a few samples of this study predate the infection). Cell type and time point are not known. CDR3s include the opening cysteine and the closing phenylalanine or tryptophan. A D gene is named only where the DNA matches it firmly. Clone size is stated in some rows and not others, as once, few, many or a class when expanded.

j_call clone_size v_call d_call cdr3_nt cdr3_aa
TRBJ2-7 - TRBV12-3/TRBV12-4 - TGTGCCAGCAGTCTAAGGGGGACGGCGTCCTACGAGCAGTACTTC CASSLRGTASYEQYF
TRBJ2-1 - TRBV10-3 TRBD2 TGTGCCATCAGCAGAACCGGGACTAGCGGGAACAATGAGCAGTTCTTC CAISRTGTSGNNEQFF
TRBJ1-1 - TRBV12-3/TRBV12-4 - TGTGCCAGCAGTTTAAACCGAAGGACTGAAGCTTTCTTT CASSLNRRTEAFF
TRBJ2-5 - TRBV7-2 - TGTGCCAGCAGCGGTGGGCAGGGGTTGACCCAGTACTTC CASSGGQGLTQYF
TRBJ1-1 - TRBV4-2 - TGTGCCAGCAGACGACAGGATTTGGACACTGAAGCTTTCTTT CASRRQDLDTEAFF
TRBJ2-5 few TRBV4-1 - TGCGCCAGCAGCCACCGAGGTGGGCAAGAGACCCAGTACTTC CASSHRGGQETQYF
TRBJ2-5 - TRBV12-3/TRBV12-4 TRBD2 TGTGCCAGCAGTGAGGGACTAGCGGAAGAGACCCAGTACTTC CASSEGLAEETQYF
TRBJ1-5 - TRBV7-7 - TGTGCTAGCAGCTTCAGGGGCCATAGCAATCAGCCCCAGCATTTT CASSFRGHSNQPQHF
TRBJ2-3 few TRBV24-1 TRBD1 TGTGCCACCAGTGATGCCCGACAGGGAACAGATACGCAGTATTTT CATSDARQGTDTQYF
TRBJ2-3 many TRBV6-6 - TGTGCCAGCAGCCAAGTCGGGCTGGGCTCAGATACGCAGTATTTT CASSQVGLGSDTQYF
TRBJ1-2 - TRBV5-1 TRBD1 TGCGCCAGCAGCCCCGAGCCGACAGGGGCAGTCGGCTACACCTTC CASSPEPTGAVGYTF
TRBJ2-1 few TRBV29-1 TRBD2 TGCAGCGGCGTGACTAGCGGGGGGTACAATGAGCAGTTCTTC CSGVTSGGYNEQFF
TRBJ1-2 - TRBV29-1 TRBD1 TGCAGCGTTGAAGATCAGGACAGGGAGGGCTATGGCTACACCTTC CSVEDQDREGYGYTF
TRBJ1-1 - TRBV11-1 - TGTGCCAGCAGACCGGACCCGCGGAACACTGAAGCTTTCTTT CASRPDPRNTEAFF
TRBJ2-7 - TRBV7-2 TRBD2 TGTGCCAGCAGCTTAGATTTAGCGGGGGGGTACGAGCAGTACTTC CASSLDLAGGYEQYF
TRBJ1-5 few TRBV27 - TGTGCCAGCAGTTTAATGGGGGGAAGCAATCAGCCCCAGCATTTT CASSLMGGSNQPQHF
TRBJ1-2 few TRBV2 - TGTGCCAGCAGTGAACGACCCCCCGGCGGCTACACCTTC CASSERPPGGYTF
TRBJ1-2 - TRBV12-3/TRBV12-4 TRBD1 TGTGCCAGCAGTTTACCGGACAGGGGATTCAGGGATGGCTACACCTTC CASSLPDRGFRDGYTF
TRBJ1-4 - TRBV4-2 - TGTGCCAGCAGCCAAGATATAGTACCGAAGGCTAATGAAAAACTGTTTTTT CASSQDIVPKANEKLFF
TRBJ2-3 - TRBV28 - TGTGCCAGCGGAGAGATCACCCACACAGATACGCAGTATTTT CASGEITHTDTQYF
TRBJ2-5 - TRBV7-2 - TGTGCCAGCAGCAGGGGGGTAGAGACCCAGTACTTC CASSRGVETQYF
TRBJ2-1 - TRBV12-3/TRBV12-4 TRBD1 TGTGCCAGCAGCCGGACAGGATCGAACAATGAGCAGTTCTTC CASSRTGSNNEQFF
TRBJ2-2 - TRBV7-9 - TGTGCCAGCAGCTTTAACAGGGACACCGGGGAGCTGTTTTTT CASSFNRDTGELFF
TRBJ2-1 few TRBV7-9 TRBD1 TGTGCCAGCAGCTGGGACAGGGGCGAATCGTACAATGAGCAGTTCTTC CASSWDRGESYNEQFF
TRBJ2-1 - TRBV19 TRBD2 TGTGCCAGTAGTATCGGACTAGGACGCTCCTACAATGAGCAGTTCTTC CASSIGLGRSYNEQFF
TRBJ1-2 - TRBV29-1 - TGCAGCGTTGGTATTAACTATGGCTACACCTTC CSVGINYGYTF
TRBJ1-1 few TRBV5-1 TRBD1 TGCGCCAGCGCCGGACAGGGGGTGGGAGCTTTCTTT CASAGQGVGAFF
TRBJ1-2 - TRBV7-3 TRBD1 TGTGCCAGCAGCTCCACCCCCCCCTCGGACAGGCTGGAGGGCTACACCTTC CASSSTPPSDRLEGYTF
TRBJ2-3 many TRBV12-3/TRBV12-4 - TGTGCCAGCAGCCCTGAGGGCTGGCAGAGCACAGATACGCAGTATTTT CASSPEGWQSTDTQYF
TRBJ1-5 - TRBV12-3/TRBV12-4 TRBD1 TGTGCCAGCAGTTGGGGTGGACAGGGAAATCAGCCCCAGCATTTT CASSWGGQGNQPQHF
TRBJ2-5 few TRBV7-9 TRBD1 TGTGCCAGCAGCCTTCGACAGGGAGAGACCCAGTACTTC CASSLRQGETQYF
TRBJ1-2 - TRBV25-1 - TGTGCCAGCAGTGAACTGGCGGACTATGGCTACACCTTC CASSELADYGYTF
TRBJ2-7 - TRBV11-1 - TGTGCCAGCAGCTTGGGAGAGAACTACGAGCAGTACTTC CASSLGENYEQYF
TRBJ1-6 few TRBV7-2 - TGTGCCAGCAGCCCTCGATTCGACTCACCCCTCCACTTT CASSPRFDSPLHF
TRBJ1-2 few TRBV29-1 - TGCAGCGTTGAAGATCTTTGGACTACTCCTAATTATGGCTACACCTTC CSVEDLWTTPNYGYTF
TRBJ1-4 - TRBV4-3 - TGCGCCAGCAGCCAAGATTGGCTTAATGAAAAACTGTTTTTT CASSQDWLNEKLFF
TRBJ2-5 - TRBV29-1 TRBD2 TGCAGCGTTGGCGGGGGGACATGGGAGACCCAGTACTTC CSVGGGTWETQYF
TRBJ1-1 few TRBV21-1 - TGTGCCAGCACCCCATCAAAAGGTATGAACACTGAAGCTTTCTTT CASTPSKGMNTEAFF
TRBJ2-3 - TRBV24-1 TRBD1 TGTGCCACCAGTGATTCCCCGGGCGGCGAAGGTGGGACAGCAGATACGCAGTATTTT CATSDSPGGEGGTADTQYF
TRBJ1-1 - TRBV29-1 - TGCAGCGTACGGCCTGGGAACACTGAAGCTTTATTT CSVRPGNTEALF
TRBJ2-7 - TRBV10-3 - TGTGCCATCAGTGAGGAGTACGAGCAGTACTTC CAISEEYEQYF
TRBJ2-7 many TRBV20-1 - TGCAGTGCTAGTCTCCCGGGGTCTACCTACGAGCAGTACTTC CSASLPGSTYEQYF
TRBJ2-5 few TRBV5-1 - TGCGCCAGCAGCTTTGGAGGGTCCCAAGAGACCCAGTACTTC CASSFGGSQETQYF
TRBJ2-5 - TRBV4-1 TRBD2 TGCGCCAGCAGCCGATGGACTAGCGGGGGTGGAGAGACCCAGTACTTC CASSRWTSGGGETQYF
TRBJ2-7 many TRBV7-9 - TGTGCCAGCAGCAGACACGGGGTGGACGAGCAGTACTTC CASSRHGVDEQYF
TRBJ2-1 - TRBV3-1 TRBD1 TGTGCCAGCAGTCTGGGACAGGGGCTCCACAATGAGCAGTTCTTC CASSLGQGLHNEQFF
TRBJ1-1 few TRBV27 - TGTGCCAGCAGTTTGGGAACGGCCGGGAACACTGAAGCTTTCTTT CASSLGTAGNTEAFF
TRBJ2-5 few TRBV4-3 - TGCGCCAGCAGCCATTCGACCTGGAACCAAGAGACCCAGTACTTC CASSHSTWNQETQYF
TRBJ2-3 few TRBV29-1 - TGCAGCGTCCTTCCTGGAGACCAGACAGATACGCAGTATTTT CSVLPGDQTDTQYF
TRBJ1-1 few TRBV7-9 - TGTGCCAGCGGTAGGCCGAACACTGAAGCTTTCTTT CASGRPNTEAFF
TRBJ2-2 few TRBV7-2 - TGTGCCAGCAACTTGGGGGCGGGGGTCGGGGAGCTGTTTTTT CASNLGAGVGELFF
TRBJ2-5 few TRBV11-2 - TGTGCCAGCAGTCCACCCTGGGGGTCCCAGTACTTC CASSPPWGSQYF
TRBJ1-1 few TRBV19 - TGTGCCAGTAGTGCCCCCTTCAGAGATTACAACACTGAAGCTTTCTTT CASSAPFRDYNTEAFF
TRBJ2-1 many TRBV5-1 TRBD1 TGCGCCAGCAGCTTGGTTGGGGACAGGGGTGAGGAGCAGTTCTTC CASSLVGDRGEEQFF
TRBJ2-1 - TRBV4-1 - TGCGCCAGCAGCCAAAAAGGGGATGAGCAGTTCTTC CASSQKGDEQFF